This T cell receptor (beta chain) was profiled in a study of blood T cell repertoires in COVID-19. Study at large: COVID-19 samples from acute and convalescent phases originated in the United States, Italy and Spain. PBMCs, B-cell-depleted T cells, or T cells were the source of the cDNA or gDNA that made up the material.

Source study methods: How many nucleated cells were present was estimated from reference gene primer amplification. Only in-frame clones appear in the TCRdb table, and some are missing; sequencing was by immunoSEQ multiplex PCR. V and J calls plus clone size are reproduced from that table; the DNA served to infer D and trimming. Seen here are hundreds of thousands of clones, about 86% observed once, and the top ten hold approximately 1.3%. Material: peripheral blood. The clonotype comes from an older man with acute or convalescent COVID-19.

CDR3 loop: CSAVRGSGNTIYF. In DNA form, the CDR3 reads TGCAGCGCGGTCAGGGGGTCTGGAAACACCATATATTTT. The rearrangement uses TRBV29-1 and TRBJ1-3; TRBD1 matches at 7 bases. CDR3 length: 13 amino acids. The V and J ends lost 7 bases and 1 base, in that order; junction bases with no gene match: 4. Germline-derived CDR1 and CDR2 are SQVTM and ANQGSEA.